This T cell receptor beta chain is drawn from a study of shared clonotypes between healthy human individuals. This CDR3 spans 16 amino acids. V dropped 1 base and J dropped 0; count of bases not matched to a gene: 2. Germline loops: CDR1 LNHNV, CDR2 YYDKDF (reference sequence). About this clone itself: This same CDR3 is encoded by further DNA sequences in the sample.

The protocol was immunoSEQ multiplex PCR, while the TCRdb copy is restricted to in-frame clones and leaves out a portion. The sample has 2,500,000 or so clones, more than 85% seen once. The V gene is TRBV15, the J gene TRBJ1-4; TRBD1 matches 7 bases. The sequence was obtained from a man aged 18 to 35 in good health. Some clones in this sample may be carry-over from other donors' samples. The sample taken for sequencing was naive CD4+ T cells from PBMCs. Subset noted: CD45RA+ positively selected. The CDR3 coding sequence is TGTGCCACCAGCAGAGCCAGGGGGGCAACTAATGAAAAACTGTTTTTT. This sequence encodes CATSRARGATNEKLFF.